One sample yielded the 25 T cell receptor beta chains listed below, sequenced in a study of CD8 T cells in ankylosing spondylitis. TCRdb reanalysed the 5' RACE reads using MiXCR and keeps one entry per CDR3 protein. The sample lists 210,000 or so distinct CDR3 sequences; 25% to 30% were seen once. The material sequenced was blood, either unsorted or a sorted T cell fraction (not recorded which). Receptors were obtained from a male donor with ankylosing spondylitis or in good health (not recorded which).

In this sample, this clonotype turned up many times. This chain joins TRBV15 and TRBJ2-5; tentatively, D is TRBD1 (7 bases). V was clipped by 0 bases and J by 2 bases, with 10 bases between them. The CDR3 consists of 15 residues. Germline V gene sequence: CDR1 LNHNV, CDR2 YYDKDF (reference sequence). CDR3 protein: CATSRETGRQETQYF. CDR3 in DNA: TGTGCCACCAGCAGAGAGACAGGGAGGCAAGAGACCCAGTACTTC.

The CDR3 DNA reads as TGCGCCAGCAGCCAAGGGGACGAGCAGTACTTC. Amino acid sequence: CASSQGDEQYF. The chain recombines TRBV4-1 with TRBJ2-7; no firm D call. The CDR3 consists of 11 residues. Trimming stripped 1 base from V and 5 bases from J, with 3 bases between. Germline V gene lookup returns CDR1 MGHRA and CDR2 YSYEKL.

This clonotype was observed at least ten times. The chain is built from TRBV7-8 and TRBJ2-4; D is possibly TRBD1 or TRBD2 (5 bases each). This CDR3 spans 15 amino acids. Trimming stripped 3 bases from V and 4 bases from J, with 13 bases between. Germline CDR1 is SGHVS and CDR2 is FQNEAQ. The CDR3 reads CASSLRTGPKNIQYF. CDR3 DNA: TGTGCCAGCAGCTTGCGAACGGGACCAAAAAACATTCAGTACTTC.

This clonotype was seen repeatedly, ten times or more. The rearrangement uses TRBV6-1 and TRBJ2-3; 15 nucleotides match TRBD2. This CDR3 comprises 15 residues. V was clipped by 8 bases and J by 4 bases; unmatched bases: 4. Germline V gene sequence: CDR1 MNHNS, CDR2 SASEGT. CDR3 nucleotides: TGTGCCAGCCGCGGACTAGCGGGAGGGGCAGATACGCAGTATTTT. Protein sequence: CASRGLAGGADTQYF.

This clonotype was picked up many times. The rearrangement joins TRBV5-1 to TRBJ2-5, with 7 bases identical to TRBD2. The CDR3 consists of 14 residues. CDR1 and CDR2 (germline): SGHRS, YFSETQ. The J segment lost 4 bases and the V segment lost 2 bases, leaving 5 bases of the junction unmatched. The CDR3 DNA sequence: TGCGCCAGCAGCTTAAACGGGGGGTCAGAGACCCAGTACTTC. It is translated as CASSLNGGSETQYF.

This clonotype was found many times. The CDR3 nucleotides are TGTGCCAGCAGCTTAGTCGGGGCCCCCACAGATACGCAGTATTTT. Translating it yields CASSLVGAPTDTQYF. V gene TRBV7-2 combines with J gene TRBJ2-3; D tentatively reads TRBD1 or TRBD2 (5 bases each). Trimming stripped 1 base from V and 2 bases from J, with 10 bases between. This CDR3 spans 15 amino acids. Germline lookup yields CDR1 SGHTA and CDR2 FQGNSA. Full variable domain (missing parts from reference TRBV7-2 and TRBJ2-3): GAGVSQSPSNKVTEKGKDVELRCDPISGHTALYWYRQSLGQGLEFLIYFQGNSAPDKSGLPSDRFSAERTGGSVSTLTIQRTQQEDSAVYLCASSLVGAPTDTQYFGPGTRLTVL.

The CDR3 nucleotides read TGCAGTGTCGGCCTAGCGGGTAGCACAGATACGCAGTATTTT. Protein: CSVGLAGSTDTQYF. This chain links TRBV20-1 with TRBJ2-3; 8 nucleotides agree with TRBD2. The germline gives CDR1 DFQATT, CDR2 SNEGSKA (reference sequence). This CDR3 spans 14 amino acids. With V trimmed by 7 bases and J by 0 bases, 6 bases remained unmatched.

CDR3 DNA: TGCAGTGCTGTAGGCCCCCATTCTAGCGGGAAAGAAAGAATATCGGATGAGCAGTTCTTC. It yields the protein CSAVGPHSSGKERISDEQFF. The chain links TRBV20-1 to TRBJ2-1, with 9 nucleotides matching TRBD2. CDR1 and CDR2 (germline): DFQATT, SNEGSKA (reference sequence). This CDR3 comprises 20 residues. The V segment lost 5 bases and the J segment 8 bases; nucleotides outside the gene matches: 28.

This clonotype was recorded many times. The gene calls are TRBV29-1 and TRBJ2-1, with 13 bases identical to TRBD2. CDR3 length equals 15 residues. V was pared by 4 bases and J by 7 bases, with 7 bases of the junction left unmatched. Looked up from germline, CDR1 is SQVTM and CDR2 is ANQGSEA. The DNA of the CDR3 is TGCAGCGTTGCTTTTCAGGGACTAGCGGGAAATGAGCAGTTCTTC. Its protein is CSVAFQGLAGNEQFF.

This clonotype was seen repeatedly, ten times or more. The rearrangement links TRBV12-3 or TRBV12-4 to TRBJ1-2; D not resolved. This CDR3 is 14 amino acids long. The V gene lost 1 base and the J gene lost 7 bases, with 13 bases spanning the gap. In DNA form, the CDR3 reads TGTGCCAGCAGTTTAGGAACCGCCAGGCGTGGCTACACCTTC. The encoded protein is CASSLGTARRGYTF.

The genes are TRBV7-3 and TRBJ2-3; a weak D match, TRBD2 (5 bases). CDR3 length: 15 residues. Per the germline V gene, CDR1 is SGHTA and CDR2 is FQGTGA. Trimming shortened V by 3 bases and J by 0 bases, and 10 bases separated the two germline ends. CDR3 residues: CASSFSGLSTDTQYF. The CDR3 coding sequence is TGTGCCAGCAGCTTCAGCGGACTTAGCACAGATACGCAGTATTTT. Supplemented by reference TRBV7-3 and TRBJ2-3, the full variable domain reads GAGVSQTPSNKVTEKGKYVELRCDPISGHTALYWYRQSLGQGPEFLIYFQGTGAADDSGLPNDRFFAVRPEGSVSTLKIQRTERGDSAVYLCASSFSGLSTDTQYFGPGTRLTVL.

The chain employs TRBV2 and TRBJ2-7; D tentatively reads TRBD1 or TRBD2 (5 bases each). CDR3 size: 16 residues. The V gene's germline CDR1 is SNHLY and CDR2 FYNNEI. The V end was cut by 6 bases, the J end by 6 bases, with 24 bases between. The CDR3 reads CASRLPRDLILSEQYF. The CDR3 coding sequence is TGTGCCAGCAGACTACCCCGGGACCTCATTTTGAGCGAGCAGTACTTC. Together with reference TRBV2 and TRBJ2-7, the CDR3 gives the full variable domain: EPEVTQTPSHQVTQMGQEVILRCVPISNHLYFYWYRQILGQKVEFLVSFYNNEISEKSEIFDDQFSVERPDGSNFTLKIRSTKLEDSAMYFCASRLPRDLILSEQYFGPGTRLTVT.

The chain is built from TRBV20-1 and TRBJ2-1, with 7 bases matching TRBD1. Germline CDR1 DFQATT, CDR2 SNEGSKA (reference sequence). The V and J ends lost 3 bases and 8 bases, in that order; junction bases with no gene match: 13. The CDR3 spans 15 residues. The CDR3 DNA sequence: TGCAGTGCTAGCCTCGCCCGAGGGGGCAGTTATGAGCAGTTCTTC. It is translated as CSASLARGGSYEQFF.

V gene TRBV6-2 or TRBV6-3 combines with J gene TRBJ2-1; 7 positions agree with TRBD2. CDR3 length equals 17 residues. The junction had 23 bases not matched to a gene; V was cut back by 10 bases and J by 8 bases. Germline lookup yields CDR1 MNHEY and CDR2 SVGEGT. The chain's CDR3 is CATLGRGSPTYIDEQFF. The CDR3 nucleotides read TGTGCCACCCTAGGGCGGGGGTCCCCAACCTACATCGATGAGCAGTTCTTC.

This clonotype was recorded at least ten times. The chain links TRBV28 to TRBJ1-2; 9 positions agree with TRBD1. V lost 2 bases to trimming and J lost 10 bases; unmatched junction nucleotides: 5. This CDR3 spans 13 amino acids. In germline, CDR1 is MDHEN, CDR2 SYDVKM. CDR3 DNA: TGTGCCAGCAGTTTAGGAGACAGGGGGTACTACACCTTC. This gives the protein CASSLGDRGYYTF.

This clonotype was found many times. This chain links TRBV20-1 with TRBJ1-5; D perhaps matches TRBD1 (6 bases). CDR1 is DFQATT, CDR2 SNEGSKA, per germline (reference sequence). V lost 7 bases, J lost 0 bases, and 10 bases lay in between. CDR3 length: 13 amino acids. For the CDR3, the DNA is TGCAGTGTACAGGGTCATAGCAATCAGCCCCAGCATTTT. This translates into CSVQGHSNQPQHF.

The chain joins TRBV7-2 to TRBJ2-1; 10 bases line up with TRBD2. Germline assignment: CDR1 SGHTA and CDR2 FQGNSA. The CDR3 has 15 amino acids. V dropped 11 bases and J dropped 1; count of bases not matched to a gene: 8. CDR3: CACKTSGTSYNEQFF. CDR3 DNA sequence: TGTGCCTGCAAAACTAGCGGGACATCCTACAATGAGCAGTTCTTC.

This clonotype has at least ten counts. The rearrangement uses TRBV29-1 and TRBJ1-1; TRBD1 matches at 8 bases. The CDR3 is 13 residues long. V lost 6 bases to trimming and J lost 5 bases; unmatched junction nucleotides: 8. Germline loops: CDR1 SQVTM, CDR2 ANQGSEA. This CDR3 is CSVTAGGATEAFF. CDR3 coding DNA: TGCAGCGTCACTGCAGGGGGCGCGACTGAAGCTTTCTTT.

This clonotype was found a few times. The CDR3: CASRQNRDNEQFF. CDR3 DNA sequence: TGTGCCAGCAGACAAAACAGGGACAATGAGCAGTTCTTC. V usage is TRBV12-3 or TRBV12-4 and J usage is TRBJ2-1; weak D call: TRBD1 (6 bases). The ends were cut back, 6 bases at V and 5 bases at J, with 11 bases in the middle. The CDR3 has 13 residues.

This clonotype appeared many times. This chain uses TRBV12-3 or TRBV12-4 with TRBJ1-6; TRBD1 matches at 8 bases. This CDR3 is built from 15 residues. V was clipped by 5 bases and J by 6 bases; unmatched bases: 6. CDR3 DNA: TGTGCCAGCAGTCGACAGGGGCTCGGTAATTCACCCCTCCACTTT. Encoded protein: CASSRQGLGNSPLHF.

The chain has TRBV28 and TRBJ2-5; maybe TRBD1 (5 bases). The CDR3 is 14 residues long. The germline V and J ends were trimmed by 10 bases and 5 bases, with 20 bases remaining between them. The germline V gene has CDR1 MDHEN and CDR2 SYDVKM. The DNA for the CDR3 is TGTGCCACCACCGACAGCCCCAATTGGGAGACCCAGTACTTC. Its translation: CATTDSPNWETQYF.

This clonotype was picked up many times. One junction end disagrees with the germline gene, perhaps due to a read error. This chain joins TRBV4-1 and TRBJ2-5; D remains unclear. The CDR3 contains 15 residues. CDR1 is MGHRA, CDR2 YSYEKL, per germline. DNA for the CDR3: TGCGCCAGCAGCCGCAGTTCCTGGGCTCAAGACACCCAGTACTTC. Protein sequence: CASSRSSWAQDTQYF.

CDR3 amino acids: CASNMAGGSYNEQFF. The CDR3 coding sequence is TGTGCCAGCAACATGGCGGGAGGGTCTTACAATGAGCAGTTCTTC. The rearrangement joins TRBV7-3 to TRBJ2-1, with 9 nucleotides matching TRBD2. CDR1 SGHTA and CDR2 FQGTGA come from the germline V gene. The CDR3 covers 15 residues. Losses at the gene ends were 7 bases for V and 4 bases for J; bases not matched to a gene: 8.

This clonotype was seen many times. This rearrangement joins TRBV15 to TRBJ2-7; D possibly corresponds to TRBD1 (5 bases). The CDR3 is 17 amino acids. V gave up 0 bases and J gave up 0 bases, with 15 bases separating them. Germline V gives CDR1 LNHNV, CDR2 YYDKDF (reference sequence). The CDR3 is CATSRDSRQTYSYEQYF. DNA of the CDR3: TGTGCCACCAGCAGAGACTCGCGACAGACTTACTCCTACGAGCAGTACTTC.

This clonotype was detected a few times. The chain is built from TRBV20-1 and TRBJ2-5, with D uncertain. This CDR3 is built from 12 residues. Germline V lookup: CDR1 DFQATT, CDR2 SNEGSKA (reference sequence). V was pared by 3 bases and J by 1 base, with 6 bases between. The CDR3 bases are TGCAGTGCTAGTTCTATCCAAGAGACCCAGTACTTC. Protein product: CSASSIQETQYF.